Sequencing of this T cell receptor (beta chain) was carried out in a study of neurological immune-mediated disorders. Trimming cost V 6 bases and J 6 bases, with 30 bases left between them. The CDR3 is 19 residues long. Germline V gene sequence: CDR1 ENHRY, CDR2 SYGVKD. In TCRdb, the 5' RACE reads were re-called with MiXCR into one record per CDR3 protein. This table holds about 80,000 distinct CDR3 sequences, over 4.5% found once. The time point was: longitudinal time-point 2. The clonotype originates from a woman aged 60-70 years with multiple sclerosis. The V call is TRBV10-3, the J call TRBJ2-4; maybe TRBD2 (7 bases). What was sequenced was PBMCs. CDR3 region: CAISPPGGSRGAGLNIQYF. For the CDR3, the DNA is TGTGCCATCAGCCCGCCCGGTGGTTCTCGGGGGGCCGGTCTAAACATTCAGTACTTC.